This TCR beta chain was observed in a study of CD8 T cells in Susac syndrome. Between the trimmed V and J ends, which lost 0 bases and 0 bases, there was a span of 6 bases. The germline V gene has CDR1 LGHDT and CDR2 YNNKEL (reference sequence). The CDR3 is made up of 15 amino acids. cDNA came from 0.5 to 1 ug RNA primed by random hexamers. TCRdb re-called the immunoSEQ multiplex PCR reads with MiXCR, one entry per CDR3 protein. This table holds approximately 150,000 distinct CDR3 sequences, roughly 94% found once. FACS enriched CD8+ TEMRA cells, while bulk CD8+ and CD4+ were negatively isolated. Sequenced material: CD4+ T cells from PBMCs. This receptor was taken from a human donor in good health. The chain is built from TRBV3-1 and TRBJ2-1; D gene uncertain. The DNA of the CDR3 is TGTGCCAGCAGCCAAGACAGTAGCTCCTACAATGAGCAGTTCTTC. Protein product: CASSQDSSSYNEQFF.